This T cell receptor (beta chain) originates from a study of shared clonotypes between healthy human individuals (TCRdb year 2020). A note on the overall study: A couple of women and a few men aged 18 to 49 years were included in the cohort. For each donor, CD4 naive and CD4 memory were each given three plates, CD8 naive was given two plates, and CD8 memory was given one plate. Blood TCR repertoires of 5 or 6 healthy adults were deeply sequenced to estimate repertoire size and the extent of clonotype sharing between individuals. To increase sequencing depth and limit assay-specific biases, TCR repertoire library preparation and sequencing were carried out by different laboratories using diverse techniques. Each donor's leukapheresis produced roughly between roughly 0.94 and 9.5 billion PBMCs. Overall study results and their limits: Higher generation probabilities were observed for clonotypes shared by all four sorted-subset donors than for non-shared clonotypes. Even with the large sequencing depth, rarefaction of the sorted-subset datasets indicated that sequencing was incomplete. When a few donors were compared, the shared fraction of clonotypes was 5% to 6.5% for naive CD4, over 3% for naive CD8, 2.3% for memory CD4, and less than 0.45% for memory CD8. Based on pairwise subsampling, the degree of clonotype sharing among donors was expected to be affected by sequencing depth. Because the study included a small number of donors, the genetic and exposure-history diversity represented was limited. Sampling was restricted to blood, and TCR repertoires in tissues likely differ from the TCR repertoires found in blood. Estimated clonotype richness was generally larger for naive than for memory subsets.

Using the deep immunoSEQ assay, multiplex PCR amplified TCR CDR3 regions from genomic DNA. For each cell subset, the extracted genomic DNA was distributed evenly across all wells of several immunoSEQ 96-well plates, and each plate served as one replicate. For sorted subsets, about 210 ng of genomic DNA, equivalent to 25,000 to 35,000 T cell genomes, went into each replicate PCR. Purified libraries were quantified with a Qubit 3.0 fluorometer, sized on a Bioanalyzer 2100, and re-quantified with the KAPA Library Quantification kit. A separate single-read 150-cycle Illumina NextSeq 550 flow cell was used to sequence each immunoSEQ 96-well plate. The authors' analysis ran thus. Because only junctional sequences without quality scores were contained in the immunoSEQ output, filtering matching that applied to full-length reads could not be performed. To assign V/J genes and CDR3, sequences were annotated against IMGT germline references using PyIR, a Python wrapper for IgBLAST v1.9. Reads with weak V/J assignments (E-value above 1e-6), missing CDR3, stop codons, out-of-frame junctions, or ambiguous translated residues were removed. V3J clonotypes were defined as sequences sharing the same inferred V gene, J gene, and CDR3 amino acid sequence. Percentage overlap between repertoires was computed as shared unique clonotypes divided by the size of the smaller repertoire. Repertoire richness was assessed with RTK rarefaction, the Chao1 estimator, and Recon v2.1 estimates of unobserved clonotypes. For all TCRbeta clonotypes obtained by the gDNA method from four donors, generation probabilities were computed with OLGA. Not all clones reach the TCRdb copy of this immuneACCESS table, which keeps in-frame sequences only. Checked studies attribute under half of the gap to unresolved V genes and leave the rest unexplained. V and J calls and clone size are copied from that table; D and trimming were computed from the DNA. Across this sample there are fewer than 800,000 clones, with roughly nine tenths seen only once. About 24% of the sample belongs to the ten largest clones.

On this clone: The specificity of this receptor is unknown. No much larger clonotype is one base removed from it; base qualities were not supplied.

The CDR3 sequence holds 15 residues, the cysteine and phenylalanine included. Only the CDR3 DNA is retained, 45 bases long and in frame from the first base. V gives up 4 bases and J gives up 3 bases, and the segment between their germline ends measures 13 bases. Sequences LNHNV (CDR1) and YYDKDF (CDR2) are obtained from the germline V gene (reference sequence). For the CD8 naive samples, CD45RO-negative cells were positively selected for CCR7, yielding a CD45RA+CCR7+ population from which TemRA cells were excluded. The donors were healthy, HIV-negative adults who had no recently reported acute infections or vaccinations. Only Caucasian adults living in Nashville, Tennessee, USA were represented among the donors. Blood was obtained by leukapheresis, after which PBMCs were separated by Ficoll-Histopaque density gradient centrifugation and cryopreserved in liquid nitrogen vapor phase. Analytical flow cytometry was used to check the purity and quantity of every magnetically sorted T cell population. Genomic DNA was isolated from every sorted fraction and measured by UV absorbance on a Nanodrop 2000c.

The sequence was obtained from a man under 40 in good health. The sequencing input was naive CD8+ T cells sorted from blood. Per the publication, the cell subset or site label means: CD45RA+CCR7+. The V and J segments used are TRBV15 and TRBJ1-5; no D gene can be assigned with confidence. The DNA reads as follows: TGTGCCACCAGCACCAGAGGCGGATACAATCAGCCCCAGCATTTT. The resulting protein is CATSTRGGYNQPQHF.